This T cell receptor (beta chain) was sequenced in a study of blood T cell repertoires in COVID-19. Study-wide context: Acute and convalescent COVID-19 samples came from the United States, Italy and Spain.

This table comes from immunoSEQ multiplex PCR, and its TCRdb copy is limited to in-frame clones, with some not included. The sample yields 65,000 to 70,000 clones, 91% seen once. V dropped 5 bases and J dropped 0 bases, with 14 bases sitting between them. From germline, CDR1 is SNHLY and CDR2 FYNNEI. The CDR3 spans 16 residues. The source of this sequence is a human donor with active COVID-19. The donor label of this sample is uncertain. Source material: peripheral blood. The chain uses TRBV2 and TRBJ1-3; D may be TRBD1 (5 bases). CDR3 sequence reads: CASSPLGAISGNTIYF. CDR3 nucleotide sequence: TGTGCCAGCAGTCCCCTTGGGGCGATCTCTGGAAACACCATATATTTT.